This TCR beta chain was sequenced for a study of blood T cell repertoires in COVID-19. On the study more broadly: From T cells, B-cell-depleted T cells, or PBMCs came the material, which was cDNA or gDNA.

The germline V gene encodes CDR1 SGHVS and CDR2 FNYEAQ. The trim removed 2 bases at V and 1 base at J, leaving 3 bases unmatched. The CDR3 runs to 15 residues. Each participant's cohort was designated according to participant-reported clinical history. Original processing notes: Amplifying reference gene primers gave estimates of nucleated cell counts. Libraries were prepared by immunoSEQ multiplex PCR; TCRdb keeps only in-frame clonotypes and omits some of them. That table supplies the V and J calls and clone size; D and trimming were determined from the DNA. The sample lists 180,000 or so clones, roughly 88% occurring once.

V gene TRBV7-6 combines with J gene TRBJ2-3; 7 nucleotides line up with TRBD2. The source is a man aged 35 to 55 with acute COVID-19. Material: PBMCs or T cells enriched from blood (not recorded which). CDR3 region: CASSLPAGGTDTQYF. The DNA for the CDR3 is TGTGCCAGCAGCTTACCTGCGGGAGGCACAGATACGCAGTATTTT.